Each of the 25 T cell receptor beta chains below was sequenced from the same sample in a study of cytomegalovirus exposure and HLA in healthy donors. Primers for the PCR totalled 60 Vbeta and 13 Jbeta. Only in-frame clones appear in the TCRdb table, and some are missing; sequencing was by immunoSEQ multiplex PCR. This table holds roughly 140,000 clones, around four fifths found once. The specimen was PBMCs. These receptors originate from a male donor in good health and CMV-seronegative.

J is TRBJ2-5 and V is TRBV5-1, with TRBD1 identical over 8 bases. The germline gives CDR1 SGHRS, CDR2 YFSETQ. CDR3 length: 14 residues. After removal of 4 bases from V and 5 bases from J, the junction contained 7 bases not matched to a gene. CDR3 protein: CASSTSGTGETQYF. CDR3 coding DNA: TGCGCCAGCAGCACCTCCGGGACAGGCGAGACCCAGTACTTC.

V and J are TRBV4-2 and TRBJ1-2; a weak D match, TRBD1 (5 bases). The germline CDR1 and CDR2 sequences are LGHNA and YNFKEQ. Between the trimmed V and J ends, which lost 4 bases and 5 bases, there was a span of 17 bases. The CDR3 totals 15 residues. CDR3 residues: CASSPDRYAHYGYTF. DNA of the CDR3: TGTGCCAGCAGCCCCGACAGATACGCCCATTATGGCTACACCTTC.

The gene calls are TRBV27 and TRBJ2-2, with 8 bases that match TRBD1. The CDR3 contains 17 residues. J was trimmed by 6 bases and V by 5 bases; bases with no gene match: 14. CDR1 and CDR2 (germline): MNHEY, SMNVEV (reference sequence). As DNA, the CDR3 is TGTGCCAGCAGTCTAGAATTGACAGGGGTCGGGGCCGGGGAGCTGTTTTTT. Protein product: CASSLELTGVGAGELFF.

This clone was observed a few times. The chain is built from TRBV6-1 and TRBJ2-7; the D is unclear. The germline CDR1 and CDR2 sequences are MNHNS and SASEGT. This CDR3 region has 15 residues. The ends were cut back, 4 bases at V and 0 bases at J, with 13 bases in the middle. The DNA of the CDR3 is TGTGCCAGCAGTGCCTCCGATGGCACCTCCTACGAGCAGTACTTC. It specifies CASSASDGTSYEQYF.

The chain uses TRBV7-9 and TRBJ2-1; maybe TRBD1 (5 bases). The CDR3 runs 15 residues. The germline gives CDR1 SEHNR, CDR2 FQNEAQ (reference sequence). V was cut by 5 bases and J by 8 bases, with 19 bases left in between. The CDR3 here is CASSPLGPTDDEQFF. CDR3 DNA: TGTGCCAGCAGCCCCCTGGGGCCAACCGACGATGAGCAGTTCTTC.

V gene TRBV4-1 combines with J gene TRBJ1-6; D gene uncertain. With 4 bases removed from V and 5 bases from J, the gap between germline ends came to 12 bases. CDR3 length: 15 amino acids. Germline assignment: CDR1 MGHRA and CDR2 YSYEKL. CDR3 region: CASSPLAGNNSPLHF. The CDR3 nucleotides read TGCGCCAGCAGCCCCCTCGCCGGGAATAATTCACCCCTCCACTTT.

This chain connects TRBV7-8 to TRBJ2-1; 10 bases match TRBD2. Germline-derived CDR1 and CDR2 are SGHVS and FQNEAQ. There are 17 residues in the CDR3. Trimming took 0 bases from V and 5 from J; bases not matched to a gene: 7. The CDR3 DNA reads as TGTGCCAGCAGCTTAGCCGAAGCGGGAGGGCTGAACAATGAGCAGTTCTTC. Translated, it gives CASSLAEAGGLNNEQFF.

The J gene is TRBJ2-5, the V gene TRBV7-9; a weak D match, TRBD1 (8 bases). The V end lost 5 bases, the J end lost 3 bases, and 19 bases lay between the germline ends. The length of the CDR3 is 16 residues. Germline lookup yields CDR1 SEHNR and CDR2 FQNEAQ (reference sequence). CDR3 amino acids: CASSDLRQGREETQYF. Here the CDR3 DNA reads TGTGCCAGCAGCGACCTCAGACAGGGGAGGGAAGAGACCCAGTACTTC.

The table lists this clone with a few counts. CDR3 nucleotide sequence: TGCGCCAGCAGCTTGTGGCAGGGCCGCGAAAAACTGTTTTTT. Its translation: CASSLWQGREKLFF. This rearrangement joins TRBV5-1 to TRBJ1-4; TRBD1 might be the D (5 bases). The V end was cut by 1 base, the J end by 8 bases, with 12 bases between. Germline CDR1 is SGHRS and CDR2 is YFSETQ. The CDR3 is 14 amino acids.

This rearrangement joins TRBV18 to TRBJ1-4; D remains unclear. V gave up 6 bases and J gave up 0 bases, with 8 bases separating them. The germline gives CDR1 KGHSH, CDR2 LQKENI. The CDR3 loop spans 14 amino acids. The CDR3 sequence: CASSNQSTNEKLFF. In DNA, the CDR3 is TGTGCCAGCTCCAACCAGTCAACTAATGAAAAACTGTTTTTT.

With respect to this clone: At one boundary the junction diverges from the germline segment, which might be a read error. The CDR3 coding sequence is TGTTCCAGCAGCTTAGAAGCCGGGACTGAAGCTTTCTTT. Its translation is CSSSLEAGTEAFF. The rearrangement joins TRBV7-9 to TRBJ1-1, with no clear D. The CDR3 consists of 13 residues. Germline V CDR1 and CDR2: SEHNR, FQNEAQ (reference sequence).

The chain carries TRBV7-9 and TRBJ2-1; 7 positions agree with TRBD1. The CDR3 contains 16 residues. Germline-derived CDR1 and CDR2 are SEHNR and FQNEAQ (reference sequence). V was clipped by 5 bases and J by 4 bases; unmatched bases: 11. Here the CDR3 DNA reads TGTGCCAGCAGCGACCGGGACAGCGATATTTACAATGAGCAGTTCTTC. Translation gives CASSDRDSDIYNEQFF.

The V call is TRBV15, the J call TRBJ2-5; a possible D gene is TRBD1 (6 bases). Germline loops: CDR1 LNHNV, CDR2 YYDKDF (reference sequence). This CDR3 contains 14 residues. V lost 0 bases, J lost 4 bases, and 9 bases lay in between. CDR3 DNA sequence: TGTGCCACCAGCAGAGACGGCAGGGGAGAGACCCAGTACTTC. Its protein product is CATSRDGRGETQYF.

This clone was seen once. The chain couples TRBV7-8 to TRBJ2-7, with a weak D call TRBD2 (6 bases). The V and J ends lost 7 bases and 3 bases respectively, with 16 bases between them. Looked up from germline, CDR1 is SGHVS and CDR2 is FQNEAQ. This CDR3 is built from 14 residues. This CDR3 reads CASTLEGGYYEQYF. For the CDR3, the DNA is TGTGCCAGCACCCTAGAGGGAGGTTACTACGAGCAGTACTTC.

For the CDR3, the DNA is TGTGCCAGCAGCTCAGGGACTAGCGGGGGGCCTAGCACAGATACGCAGTATTTT. It specifies CASSSGTSGGPSTDTQYF. The chain uses TRBV7-9 and TRBJ2-3; 15 bases are a match to TRBD2. J was trimmed by 0 bases and V by 4 bases; bases with no gene match: 5. Germline loops: CDR1 SEHNR, CDR2 FQNEAQ (reference sequence). The CDR3 consists of 18 residues.

The rearrangement joins TRBV9 to TRBJ2-2; weak D call: TRBD2 (6 bases). The length of the CDR3 is 13 residues. In germline, CDR1 is SGDLS, CDR2 YYNGEE. V was shortened by 4 bases and J by 6 bases, with 10 bases between the two germline ends. CDR3 loop: CASSTRESGELFF. Here the CDR3 DNA reads TGTGCCAGCAGCACTCGGGAGTCCGGGGAGCTGTTTTTT.

The rearrangement joins TRBV7-6 to TRBJ2-5; the match to TRBD2 covers 7 bases. The end of the DNA is better explained by TRBJ2-7, so the J call may be wrong. The CDR3 loop spans 16 amino acids. CDR1 SGHVS and CDR2 FNYEAQ come from the germline V gene. Here the CDR3 reads CASSLGVGGTTYEQYF. The DNA of the CDR3 is TGTGCCAGCAGCTTAGGTGTGGGCGGGACTACCTACGAGCAGTACTTC.

This clone was seen a few times. The gene calls are TRBV10-3 and TRBJ2-7; TRBD2 agrees at 9 bases. Looked up from germline, CDR1 is ENHRY and CDR2 is SYGVKD. The trim removed 6 bases at V and 6 bases at J, leaving 18 bases unmatched. This CDR3 has 17 residues. The CDR3 loop is CAISDPLVAGVTAEQYF. The CDR3 DNA is TGTGCCATCAGCGACCCCCTTGTAGCGGGAGTAACAGCCGAGCAGTACTTC.

The J gene is TRBJ2-5, the V gene TRBV7-8; 12 nucleotides line up with TRBD1. V dropped 4 bases and J dropped 13; count of bases not matched to a gene: 10. The CDR3 is 14 amino acids. Germline CDR1 reads SGHVS; CDR2 reads FQNEAQ. This CDR3 is CASSSTGQGAPRYF. The CDR3 coding sequence is TGTGCCAGCAGCTCGACGGGACAGGGGGCCCCCCGGTACTTC.

The J gene is TRBJ2-1, the V gene TRBV5-4; 8 bases agree with TRBD2. The V gene's germline CDR1 is SGHNT and CDR2 YYREEE (reference sequence). This CDR3 has 14 residues. The ends lost 1 base at V and 5 bases at J; junction bases unmatched: 2. The CDR3: CASSLSGGDNEQFF. CDR3 in DNA: TGTGCCAGCAGCTTGAGCGGGGGAGACAATGAGCAGTTCTTC.

This clone occurred a few times. The chain combines TRBV15 with TRBJ2-1; maybe TRBD2 (5 bases). Germline V CDR1 and CDR2: LNHNV, YYDKDF (reference sequence). This CDR3 is built from 19 residues. The V end was cut by 0 bases, the J end by 5 bases, with 23 bases between. Here the CDR3 reads CATSRDTHWETPADNEQFF. The CDR3 nucleotides read TGTGCCACCAGCAGAGATACCCACTGGGAGACCCCTGCCGACAATGAGCAGTTCTTC.

A single count supports this clone. This chain connects TRBV30 to TRBJ2-1; 13 bases map to TRBD2. The V and J ends lost 3 bases and 4 bases, in that order; junction bases with no gene match: 9. In germline, CDR1 is GTSNPN, CDR2 SVGIG (reference sequence). CDR3 length equals 17 residues. The CDR3 nucleotides are TGTGCCTGGAGACTAGCGGGAGGGGGGGGACTTTACAATGAGCAGTTCTTC. Amino acid sequence: CAWRLAGGGGLYNEQFF.

The rearrangement joins TRBV7-3 to TRBJ1-1; 7 nucleotides agree with TRBD1. From germline, CDR1 is SGHTA and CDR2 FQGTGA. Trimming took 5 bases from V and 5 from J; bases not matched to a gene: 5. The CDR3 has 13 amino acids. This CDR3 is CASSVDRETEAFF. CDR3 DNA sequence: TGTGCCAGCAGCGTAGACAGGGAAACTGAAGCTTTCTTT. The full variable domain, completed using reference TRBV7-3 and TRBJ1-1, is GAGVSQTPSNKVTEKGKYVELRCDPISGHTALYWYRQSLGQGPEFLIYFQGTGAADDSGLPNDRFFAVRPEGSVSTLKIQRTERGDSAVYLCASSVDRETEAFFGQGTRLTVV.

The genes are TRBV7-2 and TRBJ2-7; 9 bases fit TRBD1. This CDR3 has 14 amino acids. Germline V gene data show CDR1 as SGHTA and CDR2 as FQGNSA. After removal of 5 bases from V and 2 bases from J, the junction contained 4 bases not matched to a gene. CDR3 coding DNA: TGTGCCAGCAGCGAGGGACAGGGCACCTACGAGCAGTACTTC. Translated: CASSEGQGTYEQYF.

The rearrangement links TRBV29-1 to TRBJ2-1; 14 positions match TRBD2. The CDR3 is 15 residues long. V lost 7 bases and J lost 3; bases outside the gene matches: 5. Per the germline V gene, CDR1 is SQVTM and CDR2 is ANQGSEA. The CDR3 DNA is TGCAGCGCCACCGGGACTAGCGGGGGCTACAATGAGCAGTTCTTC. This translates into CSATGTSGGYNEQFF.